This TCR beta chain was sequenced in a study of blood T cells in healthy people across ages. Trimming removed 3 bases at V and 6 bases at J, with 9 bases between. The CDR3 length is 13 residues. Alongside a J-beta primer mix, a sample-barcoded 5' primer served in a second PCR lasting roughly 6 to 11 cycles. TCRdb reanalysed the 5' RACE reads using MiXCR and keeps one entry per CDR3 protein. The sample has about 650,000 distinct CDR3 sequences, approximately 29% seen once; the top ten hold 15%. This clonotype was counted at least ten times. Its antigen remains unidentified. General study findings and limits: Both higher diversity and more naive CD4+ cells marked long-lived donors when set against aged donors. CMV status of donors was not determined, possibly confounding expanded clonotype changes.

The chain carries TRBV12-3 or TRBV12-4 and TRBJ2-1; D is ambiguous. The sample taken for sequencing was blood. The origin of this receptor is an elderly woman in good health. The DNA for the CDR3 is TGTGCCAGCAGTTTGCAGGTTTTCAATGAGCAGTTCTTC. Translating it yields CASSLQVFNEQFF.